Below are 17 T cell receptor beta chains sequenced from a single sample in a study of blood T cell repertoires in COVID-19. Sequenced by immunoSEQ multiplex PCR; TCRdb stores in-frame clones only, minus some. In the table there are around 200,000 clones, 83% of which are singletons. Sequencing input: peripheral blood. These receptors were obtained from a woman in her fifties or sixties with acute or convalescent COVID-19.

This clone was picked up a small number of times. The chain has TRBV6-1 and TRBJ2-7; D unclear. In germline, CDR1 is MNHNS, CDR2 SASEGT. The CDR3 loop spans 14 amino acids. V was clipped by 2 bases and J by 0 bases, with 8 bases between them. The CDR3 loop reads CASSESVFSYEQYF. For the CDR3, the DNA is TGTGCCAGCAGTGAATCGGTTTTCTCCTACGAGCAGTACTTC.

The chain joins TRBV2 to TRBJ2-5; D not resolved. There are 13 residues in the CDR3. Germline V CDR1 and CDR2: SNHLY, FYNNEI. The V end was cut by 4 bases, the J end by 2 bases, with 8 bases between. CDR3 sequence reads: CASSVQEQETQYF. DNA for the CDR3: TGTGCCAGCAGTGTCCAGGAACAAGAGACCCAGTACTTC.

This chain uses TRBV5-1 with TRBJ2-3; the match to TRBD1 covers 10 bases. The CDR3 contains 19 residues. Per the germline V gene, CDR1 is SGHRS and CDR2 is YFSETQ. V lost 4 bases and J lost 3; bases outside the gene matches: 17. In nucleotides, the CDR3 is TGCGCCAGCAGCCTCGCTAGGTGGGACAGGGGTGTTGGGACAGATACGCAGTATTTT. It codes for CASSLARWDRGVGTDTQYF.

The chain has TRBV9 and TRBJ1-2, with D unclear. The CDR3 loop spans 11 amino acids. V was shortened by 4 bases and J by 7 bases, with 8 bases between the two germline ends. CDR1 and CDR2 from the germline V gene are SGDLS and YYNGEE. The CDR3 region has the DNA TGTGCCAGCAGCTCGCTCGGTGGCTACACCTTC. Protein product: CASSSLGGYTF.

This chain joins TRBV4-1 and TRBJ1-2; D may be TRBD1 (6 bases). V lost 1 base and J 0 bases, leaving 9 bases between the germline ends. This CDR3 is built from 15 residues. Looked up from germline, CDR1 is MGHRA and CDR2 is YSYEKL. The chain's CDR3 is CASSQVDSSNYGYTF. The CDR3, as DNA: TGCGCCAGCAGCCAAGTGGACAGCTCTAACTATGGCTACACCTTC.

The chain carries TRBV18 and TRBJ2-5, with D possibly being TRBD2 (6 bases). Trimming shortened V by 4 bases and J by 5 bases, and 17 bases separated the two germline ends. This CDR3 comprises 15 residues. The V gene's germline CDR1 is KGHSH and CDR2 LQKENI. This CDR3 is CASSLTGTPRETQYF. CDR3 sequence (DNA): TGTGCCAGCTCACTTACCGGGACTCCGAGGGAGACCCAGTACTTC.

The rearrangement joins TRBV25-1 to TRBJ1-6; weak D call: TRBD1 (6 bases). Trimming pared 5 bases from V and 1 base from J, leaving 12 bases between. The CDR3 is 16 amino acids. Per germline, CDR1 MGHDK and CDR2 SYGVNS. The CDR3 is CASSSGRGSYNSPLHF. The CDR3 DNA reads as TGTGCCAGCAGTTCAGGGAGGGGGTCCTATAATTCACCCCTCCACTTT.

The rearrangement links TRBV5-1 to TRBJ2-7; TRBD1 is a possible D gene (6 bases). The CDR3 spans 14 residues. Germline V gene data show CDR1 as SGHRS and CDR2 as YFSETQ. Trimming took 4 bases from V and 6 from J, leaving 17 bases between them. The CDR3 here is CASSVGDTVFEQYF. The CDR3 DNA sequence: TGCGCCAGCAGCGTCGGGGACACCGTCTTCGAGCAGTACTTC. The whole variable domain, filled in from reference TRBV5-1 and TRBJ2-7, reads KAGVTQTPRYLIKTRGQQVTLSCSPISGHRSVSWYQQTPGQGLQFLFEYFSETQRNKGNFPGRFSGRQFSNSRSEMNVSTLELGDSALYLCASSVGDTVFEQYFGPGTRLTVT.

The chain recombines TRBV5-6 with TRBJ1-2, with D maybe TRBD1 (5 bases). Germline assignment: CDR1 SGHDT and CDR2 YYEEEE. The CDR3 loop spans 13 amino acids. Trimming stripped 2 bases from V and 4 bases from J, with 9 bases between. This chain's CDR3 is CASSFVGGYGYTF. For the CDR3, the DNA is TGTGCCAGCAGCTTTGTGGGGGGCTATGGCTACACCTTC.

The chain uses TRBV5-1 and TRBJ2-1, with TRBD2 matching 12 bases. Germline lookup yields CDR1 SGHRS and CDR2 YFSETQ. There are 15 residues in the CDR3. Unmatched junction bases numbered 4, after V lost 3 bases and J lost 6 bases. CDR3 in DNA: TGCGCCAGCAGCTCTCGGACTAGCGGGACCAATGAGCAGTTCTTC. Protein product: CASSSRTSGTNEQFF.

The genes are TRBV7-8 and TRBJ2-3; D may be TRBD1 (5 bases). V lost 1 base to trimming and J lost 4 bases, with 9 bases between them. The germline CDR1 and CDR2 sequences are SGHVS and FQNEAQ. The CDR3 covers 14 residues. CDR3 sequence reads: CASSLGQGADTQYF. The DNA of the CDR3 is TGTGCCAGCAGCTTAGGTCAGGGCGCAGATACGCAGTATTTT.

This chain connects TRBV7-9 to TRBJ2-6; tentatively, D is TRBD1 (6 bases). Trimming shortened V by 7 bases and J by 4 bases, and 11 bases separated the two germline ends. Per germline, CDR1 SEHNR and CDR2 FQNEAQ (reference sequence). The CDR3 length is 14 residues. The DNA for the CDR3 is TGTGCCAGCAAACAGGGTGCCGGGGCCAACGTCCTGACTTTC. Translating it yields CASKQGAGANVLTF.

This chain links TRBV27 with TRBJ2-5; D not resolved. Trimming removed 0 bases at V and 5 bases at J, with 13 bases between. CDR1 is MNHEY, CDR2 SMNVEV, per germline (reference sequence). The CDR3 has 15 residues. In DNA form, the CDR3 reads TGTGCCAGCAGTTTATCGCCCCACTTTGAGGAGACCCAGTACTTC. The encoded protein is CASSLSPHFEETQYF.

The chain uses TRBV11-2 and TRBJ2-1; D is possibly TRBD1 (6 bases). V was cut by 5 bases and J by 7 bases, with 12 bases left in between. The germline V gene has CDR1 SGHAT and CDR2 FQNNGV. This CDR3 region has 13 residues. In DNA form, the CDR3 reads TGTGCCAGCAGCCCTGCTAGGGGGAATGAGCAGTTCTTC. Protein product: CASSPARGNEQFF. Combining the CDR3 with reference TRBV11-2 and TRBJ2-1 gives the whole variable domain EAGVAQSPRYKIIEKRQSVAFWCNPISGHATLYWYQQILGQGPKLLIQFQNNGVVDDSQLPKDRFSAERLKGVDSTLKIQPAKLEDSAVYLCASSPARGNEQFFGPGTRLTVL.

This chain joins TRBV7-2 and TRBJ2-2; 7 bases match TRBD1. The CDR3 totals 15 residues. V was pared by 3 bases and J by 4 bases, with 5 bases of the junction left unmatched. Germline V gene data show CDR1 as SGHTA and CDR2 as FQGNSA. The DNA for the CDR3 is TGTGCCAGCAGCTTTGACAGGGCGGGCACCGGGGAGCTGTTTTTT. It yields the protein CASSFDRAGTGELFF.

This chain joins TRBV7-2 and TRBJ2-7, with TRBD1 identical over 9 bases. CDR3 length: 14 residues. Germline trimming cut 1 base from V and 6 bases from J; bases unmatched to any gene: 4. Germline V gives CDR1 SGHTA, CDR2 FQGNSA. The CDR3 here is CASSLGGQGLEQYF. In DNA form, the CDR3 reads TGTGCCAGCAGCTTAGGGGGACAGGGCCTCGAGCAGTACTTC.

The V and J genes are TRBV5-1 and TRBJ1-2; TRBD1 aligns across 9 bases. The junction had 4 bases not matched to a gene; V was cut back by 4 bases and J by 0 bases. The CDR3 consists of 15 residues. The germline V gene has CDR1 SGHRS and CDR2 YFSETQ. The CDR3 is CASSLQGASNYGYTF. CDR3 nucleotides: TGCGCCAGCAGCCTACAGGGGGCATCTAACTATGGCTACACCTTC.